The T cell receptor beta chain described here comes from a study of Ad26.COV2.S vaccination and SARS-CoV-2 variants. Study-wide results and caveats: Researchers reported similar non-spike TCR breadth in vaccine and placebo recipients.

The treatment denotes: 19 received Ad26.COV2.S at low or high dose, single or two shots; 5 received placebo; per-sample allocation not given. Day 63 after the first vaccine or placebo injection was the time point for sampling. Notes on this clone: Its specificity is not known.

Between the trimmed V and J ends, which lost 2 bases and 5 bases, there was a span of 7 bases. The CDR3 covers 13 residues. Measured with immunoSEQ multiplex PCR; TCRdb has only the in-frame clones, and not every one. The table records about 280,000 clones, about 89% of them present only once. The sample in question was peripheral blood, obtained in a trial of Ad26.COV2.S vaccine versus placebo. The source of this sequence is a person between 18 and 65 years old who received the Ad26.COV2.S COVID-19 vaccine or a placebo. The chain recombines TRBV12-3 or TRBV12-4 with TRBJ1-3; the D is unclear. The CDR3: CASSLMERNTIYF. DNA for the CDR3: TGTGCCAGCAGTTTAATGGAGCGAAACACCATATATTTT.